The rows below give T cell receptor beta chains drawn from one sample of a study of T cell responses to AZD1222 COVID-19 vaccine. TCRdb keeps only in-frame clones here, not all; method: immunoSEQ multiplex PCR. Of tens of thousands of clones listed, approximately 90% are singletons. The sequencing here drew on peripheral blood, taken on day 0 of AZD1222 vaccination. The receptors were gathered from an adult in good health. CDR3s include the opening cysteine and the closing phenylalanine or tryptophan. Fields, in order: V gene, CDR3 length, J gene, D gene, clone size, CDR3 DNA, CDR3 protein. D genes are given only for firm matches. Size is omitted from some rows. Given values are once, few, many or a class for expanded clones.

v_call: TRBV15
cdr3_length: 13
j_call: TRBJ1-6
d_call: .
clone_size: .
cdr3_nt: TGTGCCACCAGCAGTATGGGGTTATCACCCCTCCACTTT
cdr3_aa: CATSSMGLSPLHF

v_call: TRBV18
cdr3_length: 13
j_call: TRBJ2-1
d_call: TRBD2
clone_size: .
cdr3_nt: TGTGCCAGCTCACCAGGGGGGGTGTATGAGCAGTTCTTC
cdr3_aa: CASSPGGVYEQFF

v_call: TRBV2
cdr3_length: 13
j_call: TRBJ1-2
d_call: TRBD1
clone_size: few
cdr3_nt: TGTGCCAGCTTCGACCAGGGGGTCGATGGCTACACCTTC
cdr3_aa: CASFDQGVDGYTF

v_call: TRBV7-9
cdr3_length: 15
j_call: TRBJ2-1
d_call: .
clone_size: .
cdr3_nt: TGTGCCAGCAGCTTTAGCCAAAGTCCGACGAATGAGCAGTTCTTC
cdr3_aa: CASSFSQSPTNEQFF

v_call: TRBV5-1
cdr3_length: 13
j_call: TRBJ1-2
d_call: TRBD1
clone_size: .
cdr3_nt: TGCGCCAGCAGCGTATCAGGGGGCTATGGCTACACCTTC
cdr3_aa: CASSVSGGYGYTF

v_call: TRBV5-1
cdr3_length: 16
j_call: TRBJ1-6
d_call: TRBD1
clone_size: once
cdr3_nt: TGCGCCAGCAGCGCCGGGAGTTCAGGGGGTAATTCACCCCTCCACTTT
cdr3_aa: CASSAGSSGGNSPLHF

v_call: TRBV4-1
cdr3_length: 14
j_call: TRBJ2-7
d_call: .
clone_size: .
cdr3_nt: TGCGCCAGCAGCCCCGGACTTAGACCCTACGAGCAGTACTTC
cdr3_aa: CASSPGLRPYEQYF

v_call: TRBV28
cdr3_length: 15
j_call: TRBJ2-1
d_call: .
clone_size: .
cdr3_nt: TGTGCCAGCAGTCTGGGGCAGGGTCGGTACAATGAGCAGTTCTTC
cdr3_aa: CASSLGQGRYNEQFF

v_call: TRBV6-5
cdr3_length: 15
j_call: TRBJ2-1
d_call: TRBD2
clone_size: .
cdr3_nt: TGTGCCAGCAGGTCGACTAGCGGGGACTACAATGAGCAGTTCTTC
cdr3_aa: CASRSTSGDYNEQFF

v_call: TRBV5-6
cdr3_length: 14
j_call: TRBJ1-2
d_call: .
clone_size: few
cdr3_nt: TGTGCCAGTCATTACAGCGGCTCGGGCTATGGCTACACCTTC
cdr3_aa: CASHYSGSGYGYTF

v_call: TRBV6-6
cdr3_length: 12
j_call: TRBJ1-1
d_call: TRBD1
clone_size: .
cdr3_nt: TGTGCCAGCACTAGGGACAGAGATGAAGCTTTCTTT
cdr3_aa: CASTRDRDEAFF

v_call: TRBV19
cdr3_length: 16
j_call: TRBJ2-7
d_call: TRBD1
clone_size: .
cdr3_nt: TGTGCCAGTAGTATGACAGGGCCCGCGAGCTCCTACGAGCAGTACTTC
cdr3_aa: CASSMTGPASSYEQYF

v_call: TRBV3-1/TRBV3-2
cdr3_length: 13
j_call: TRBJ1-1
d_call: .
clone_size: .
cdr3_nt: TGTGCCAGCAGTACCGGACAAAACACTGAAGCTTTCTTT
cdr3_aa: CASSTGQNTEAFF

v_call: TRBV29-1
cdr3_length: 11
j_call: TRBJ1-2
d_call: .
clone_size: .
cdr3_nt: TGCAGCGCGGCAGAGAACTATGGCTACACCTTC
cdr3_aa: CSAAENYGYTF

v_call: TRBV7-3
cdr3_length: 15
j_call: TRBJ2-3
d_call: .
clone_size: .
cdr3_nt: TGTGCCAGCAGCTTGGAGGGCCCTCCCCGAGATACGCAGTATTTT
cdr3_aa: CASSLEGPPRDTQYF

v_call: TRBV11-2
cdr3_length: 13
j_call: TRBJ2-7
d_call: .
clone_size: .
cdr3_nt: TGTGCCTCCGAAGGGGTCCTCTCCTACGAGCAGTACTTC
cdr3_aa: CASEGVLSYEQYF

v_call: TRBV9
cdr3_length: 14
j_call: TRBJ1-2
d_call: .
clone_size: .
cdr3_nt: TGTGCCAGCAGCGTAGGGGAAGGGTGGTATGGCTACACCTTC
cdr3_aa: CASSVGEGWYGYTF

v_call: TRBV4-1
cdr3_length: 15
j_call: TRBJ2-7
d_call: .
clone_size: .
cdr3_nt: TGCGCCAGCAGCCAAGGTTTCGGAGGCTCCGGCGAGCAGTACTTC
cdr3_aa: CASSQGFGGSGEQYF

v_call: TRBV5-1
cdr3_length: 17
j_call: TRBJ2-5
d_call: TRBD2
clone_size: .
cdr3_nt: TGCGCCAGCAGCTTGGGGCTAGCGGGGGGGTCCCAAGAGACCCAGTACTTC
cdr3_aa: CASSLGLAGGSQETQYF

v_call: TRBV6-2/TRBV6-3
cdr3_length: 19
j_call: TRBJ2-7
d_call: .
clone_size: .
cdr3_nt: TGTGCCAGCAGTTACCGGTTGACGGGGGCCTCAATAGGCTCCTACGAGCAGTACTTC
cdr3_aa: CASSYRLTGASIGSYEQYF

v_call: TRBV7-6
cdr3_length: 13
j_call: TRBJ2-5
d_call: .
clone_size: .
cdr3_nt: TGTGCCAGCAGTTCCAGCCGGTCCGAGACCCAGTACTTC
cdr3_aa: CASSSSRSETQYF

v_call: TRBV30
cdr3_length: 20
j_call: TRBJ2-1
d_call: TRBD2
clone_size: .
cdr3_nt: TGTGCCTGGAGTCGCCGGGGACTAGCGGGGGCCCTGAGCTCCTACAATGAGCAGTTCTTC
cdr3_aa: CAWSRRGLAGALSSYNEQFF

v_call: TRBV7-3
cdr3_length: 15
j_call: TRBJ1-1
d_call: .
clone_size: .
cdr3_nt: TGTGCCAGCAGCCCACAGGGCAGGGGCGACACTGAAGCTTTCTTT
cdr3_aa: CASSPQGRGDTEAFF

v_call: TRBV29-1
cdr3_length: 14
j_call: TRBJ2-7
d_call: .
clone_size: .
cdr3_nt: TGCAGCGTTGAACTCGCCGGGGCCTACTACGAGCAGTACTTC
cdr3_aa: CSVELAGAYYEQYF

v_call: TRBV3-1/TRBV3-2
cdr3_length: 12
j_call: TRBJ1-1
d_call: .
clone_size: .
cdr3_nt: TGTGCCAGCAGTCAAGGGAACGCTGAAGCTTTCTTT
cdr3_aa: CASSQGNAEAFF

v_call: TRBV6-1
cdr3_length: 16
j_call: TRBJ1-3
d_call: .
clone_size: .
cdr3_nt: TGTGCCAGCAGTGAAGTGGGGAGCCGGCCTGGAAACACCATATATTTT
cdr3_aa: CASSEVGSRPGNTIYF

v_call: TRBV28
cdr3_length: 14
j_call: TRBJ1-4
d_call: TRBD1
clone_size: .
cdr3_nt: TGTGCCAGCAGTTTACCGGGACAGGGGGAAAAACTGTTTTTT
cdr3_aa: CASSLPGQGEKLFF

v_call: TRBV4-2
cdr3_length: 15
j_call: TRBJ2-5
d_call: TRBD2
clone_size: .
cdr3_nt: TGTGCCAGCAGCCAAGGTAGCGGGGGGTTTGAGACCCAGTACTTC
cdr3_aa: CASSQGSGGFETQYF

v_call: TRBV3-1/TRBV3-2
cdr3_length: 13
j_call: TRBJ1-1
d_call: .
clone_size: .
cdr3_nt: TGTGCCAGCAGCCGCAGTCATTACACTGAAGCTTTCTTT
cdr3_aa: CASSRSHYTEAFF